One sample yielded the 10 T cell receptor beta chains listed below, sequenced in a study of monozygotic twins with inflammatory bowel disease (dated by TCRdb to between 2018 and 2021). Library generation was performed with 5' RACE. TCRdb shows the sequencer as Illumina HiSeq 2500. Once TCRdb had reprocessed the reads, it stored one entry per CDR3 protein sequence and supplied no DNA. The sample's records list about 450,000 distinct CDR3 sequences. 2.4% of the sample goes to the ten largest clones. Material for sequencing was blood. These receptors all come from a human donor with ulcerative colitis or Crohn's disease, or a healthy co-twin of an affected twin (not recorded which).

The CDR3 here is CASATGGRSYEQYF. The V gene is TRBV18, the J gene TRBJ2-7; TCRdb's D call, TRBD1, is unchecked because there is no DNA. The CDR3 has 14 residues. Germline CDR1 and CDR2: KGHSH and LQKENI.

The genes are TRBV29-1 and TRBJ2-7. CDR1 and CDR2 from the germline V gene are SQVTM and ANQGSEA. CDR3 size: 13 residues. The CDR3 reads CSVRIRGSYEQYF.

The chain carries TRBV7-3 and TRBJ2-3; the D call from TCRdb, TRBD2, cannot be confirmed without DNA. The V gene's germline CDR1 is SGHTA and CDR2 FQGTGA. This CDR3 has 14 residues. CDR3 sequence: CASSLSLGTDTQYF.

This rearrangement joins TRBV6-2 or TRBV6-3 to TRBJ2-3; TCRdb calls TRBD2, which cannot be checked without DNA. The CDR3 runs 15 residues. The V gene's germline CDR1 is MNHEY and CDR2 SVGEGT. The CDR3 loop is CASSYGGGSTDTQYF.

The chain recombines TRBV3-1 with TRBJ2-3; as DNA is missing, the TRBD2 call by TCRdb cannot be tested. The CDR3 length is 16 residues. Germline CDR1 is LGHDT and CDR2 is YNNKEL (reference sequence). CDR3 protein: CASSPGAGGFTDTQYF.

The chain carries TRBV7-8 and TRBJ2-5; TCRdb indicates TRBD1, and absent DNA this call remains unverified. CDR1 is SGHVS, CDR2 FQNEAQ, per germline. This CDR3 comprises 15 residues. CDR3 region: CASSFLRTEQETQYF.

This chain links TRBV6-1 with TRBJ1-5; the D call of TRBD1 rests on TCRdb alone, since no DNA is present to check it. Germline values: CDR1 MNHNS, CDR2 SASEGT. This CDR3 has 14 residues. The CDR3: CASSEAQGLEPQHF.

The CDR3 loop reads CASSPQVYNSPLHF. V gene TRBV7-6 combines with J gene TRBJ1-6. The CDR3 runs to 14 residues. Germline lookup yields CDR1 SGHVS and CDR2 FNYEAQ.

This CDR3 reads CASGASPEPTDTQYF. This chain uses TRBV5-1 with TRBJ2-3; TCRdb's D gene call, TRBD2, goes unchecked for lack of DNA. This CDR3 comprises 15 residues. Germline V gene lookup returns CDR1 SGHRS and CDR2 YFSETQ.

J is TRBJ2-7 and V is TRBV19. The CDR3 sequence is 15 residues long. Germline assignment: CDR1 LNHDA and CDR2 SQIVND (reference sequence). CDR3 loop: CASSIDRYGGYEQYF. The entire variable domain, with the rest obtained from reference TRBV19 and TRBJ2-7, is as follows: DGGITQSPKYLFRKEGQNVTLSCEQNLNHDAMYWYRQDPGQGLRLIYYSQIVNDFQKGDIAEGYSVSREKKESFPLTVTSAQKNPTAFYLCASSIDRYGGYEQYFGPGTRLTVT.